This T cell receptor beta chain was retrieved from a study of cytomegalovirus exposure and HLA in healthy donors. The PCR had 60 Vbeta and 13 Jbeta primers. The assay was immunoSEQ multiplex PCR, and TCRdb's table has in-frame clones only and misses some. The sample has around 150,000 clones; approximately 85% are singletons. Trimming at V came to 2 bases and at J to 7 bases, leaving 11 bases not matched to a gene. This CDR3 spans 15 amino acids. Germline V lookup: CDR1 GTSNPN, CDR2 SVGIG (reference sequence). Source material: PBMCs. This clonotype was sampled from a girl aged 2 to 10 in good health and CMV-seropositive. The rearrangement joins TRBV30 to TRBJ2-1; 7 nucleotides match TRBD2. The CDR3 nucleotides are TGTGCCTGGAGTTGGTTCGCGGGAGTTGAGAATGAGCAGTTCTTC. It yields the protein CAWSWFAGVENEQFF.